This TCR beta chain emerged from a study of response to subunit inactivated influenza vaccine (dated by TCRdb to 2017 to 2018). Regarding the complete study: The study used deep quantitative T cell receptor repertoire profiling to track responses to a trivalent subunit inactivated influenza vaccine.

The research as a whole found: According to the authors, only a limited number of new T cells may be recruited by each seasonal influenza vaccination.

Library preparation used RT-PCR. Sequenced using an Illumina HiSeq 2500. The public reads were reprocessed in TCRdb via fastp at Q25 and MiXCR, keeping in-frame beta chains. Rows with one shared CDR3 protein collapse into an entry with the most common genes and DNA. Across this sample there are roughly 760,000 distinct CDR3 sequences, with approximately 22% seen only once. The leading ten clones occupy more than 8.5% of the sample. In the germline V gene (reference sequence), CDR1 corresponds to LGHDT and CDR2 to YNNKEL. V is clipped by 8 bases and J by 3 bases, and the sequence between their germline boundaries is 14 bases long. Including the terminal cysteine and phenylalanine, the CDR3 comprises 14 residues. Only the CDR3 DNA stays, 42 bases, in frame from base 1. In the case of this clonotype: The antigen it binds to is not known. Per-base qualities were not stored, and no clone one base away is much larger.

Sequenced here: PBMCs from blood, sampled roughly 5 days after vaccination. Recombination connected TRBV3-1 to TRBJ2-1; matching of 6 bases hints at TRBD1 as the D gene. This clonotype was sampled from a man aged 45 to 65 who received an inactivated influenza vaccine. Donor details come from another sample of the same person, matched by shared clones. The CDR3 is CASREQGHYNEQFF. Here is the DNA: TGTGCCAGCCGGGAACAGGGCCACTACAATGAGCAGTTCTTC.